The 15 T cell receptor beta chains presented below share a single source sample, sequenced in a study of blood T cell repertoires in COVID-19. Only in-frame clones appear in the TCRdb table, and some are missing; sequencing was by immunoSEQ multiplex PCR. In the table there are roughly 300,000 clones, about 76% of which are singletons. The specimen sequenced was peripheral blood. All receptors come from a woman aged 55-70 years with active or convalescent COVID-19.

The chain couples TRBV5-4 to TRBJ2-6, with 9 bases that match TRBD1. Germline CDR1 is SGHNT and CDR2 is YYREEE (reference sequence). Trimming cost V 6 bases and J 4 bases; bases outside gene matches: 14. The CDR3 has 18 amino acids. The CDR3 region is CASTPGGTGWTGANVLTF. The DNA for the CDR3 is TGTGCCAGCACCCCTGGGGGGACAGGGTGGACCGGGGCCAACGTCCTGACTTTC.

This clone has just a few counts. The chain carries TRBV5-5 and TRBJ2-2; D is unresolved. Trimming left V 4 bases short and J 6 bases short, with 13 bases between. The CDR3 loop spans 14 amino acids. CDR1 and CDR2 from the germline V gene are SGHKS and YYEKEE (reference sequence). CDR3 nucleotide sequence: TGTGCCAGCAGCCCGGTAAGCCAGGCCGGGGAGCTGTTTTTT. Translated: CASSPVSQAGELFF.

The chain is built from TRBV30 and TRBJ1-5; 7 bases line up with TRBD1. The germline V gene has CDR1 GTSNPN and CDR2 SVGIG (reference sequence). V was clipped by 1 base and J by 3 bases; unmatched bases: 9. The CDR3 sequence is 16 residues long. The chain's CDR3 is CAWSGDSGLVNQPQHF. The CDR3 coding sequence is TGTGCCTGGAGTGGGGACAGTGGGCTCGTCAATCAGCCCCAGCATTTT.

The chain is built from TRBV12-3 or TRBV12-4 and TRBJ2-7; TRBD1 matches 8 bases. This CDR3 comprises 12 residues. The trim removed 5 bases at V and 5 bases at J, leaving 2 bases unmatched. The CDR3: CASSRQGNEQYF. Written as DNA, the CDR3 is TGTGCCAGCAGTCGACAGGGGAACGAGCAGTACTTC.

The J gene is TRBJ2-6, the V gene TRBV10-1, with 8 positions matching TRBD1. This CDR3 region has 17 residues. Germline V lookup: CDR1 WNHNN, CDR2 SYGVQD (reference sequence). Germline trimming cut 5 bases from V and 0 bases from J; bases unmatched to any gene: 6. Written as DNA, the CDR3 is TGCGCCAGCAGTCCCGGGACAGGCGACTCTGGGGCCAACGTCCTGACTTTC. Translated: CASSPGTGDSGANVLTF.

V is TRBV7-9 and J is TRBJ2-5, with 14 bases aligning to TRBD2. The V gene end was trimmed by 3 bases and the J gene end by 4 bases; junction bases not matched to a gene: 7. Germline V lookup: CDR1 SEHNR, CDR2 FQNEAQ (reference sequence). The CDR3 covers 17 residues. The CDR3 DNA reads TGTGCCAGCAGCTTTACCGGGACTAGCGGGGGAGGAGAGACCCAGTACTTC. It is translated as CASSFTGTSGGGETQYF.

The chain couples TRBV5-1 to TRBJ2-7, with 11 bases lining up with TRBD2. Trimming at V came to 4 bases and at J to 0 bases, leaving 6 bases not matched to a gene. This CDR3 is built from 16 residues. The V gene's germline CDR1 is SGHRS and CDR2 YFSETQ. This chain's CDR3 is CASSPLAGGPSYEQYF. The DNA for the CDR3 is TGCGCCAGCAGCCCTCTAGCGGGGGGACCCTCCTACGAGCAGTACTTC.

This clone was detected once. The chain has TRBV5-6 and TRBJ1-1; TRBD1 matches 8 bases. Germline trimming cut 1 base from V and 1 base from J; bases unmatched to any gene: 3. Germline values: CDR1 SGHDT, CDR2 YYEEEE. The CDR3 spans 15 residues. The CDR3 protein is CASSLMGQENTEAFF. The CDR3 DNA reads TGTGCCAGCAGCTTGATGGGACAGGAGAACACTGAAGCTTTCTTT.

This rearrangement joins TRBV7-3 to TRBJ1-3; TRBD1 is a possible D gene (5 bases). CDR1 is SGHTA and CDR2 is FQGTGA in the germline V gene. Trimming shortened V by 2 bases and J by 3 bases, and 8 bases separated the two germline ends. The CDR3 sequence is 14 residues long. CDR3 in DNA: TGTGCCAGCAGCTTATCAGGGAATGGAAACACCATATATTTT. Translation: CASSLSGNGNTIYF.

CDR3 sequence (DNA): TGCGCCAGCAGCCACAACAGGGAGGGGAACACTGAAGCTTTCTTT. It specifies CASSHNREGNTEAFF. This chain uses TRBV4-1 with TRBJ1-1; D possibly corresponds to TRBD1 (6 bases). V was clipped by 3 bases and J by 1 base, with 12 bases between them. This CDR3 spans 15 amino acids. CDR1 and CDR2 (germline): MGHRA, YSYEKL.

CDR3 in DNA: TGTGCCAGTAGTATAGATTCTTGGCAGGGGGTGAACAATCAGCCCCAGCATTTT. This encodes CASSIDSWQGVNNQPQHF. The chain has TRBV19 and TRBJ1-5; 7 bases fit TRBD1. Germline-derived CDR1 and CDR2 are LNHDA and SQIVND (reference sequence). The CDR3 runs 18 residues. V was pared by 0 bases and J by 3 bases, with 11 bases of the junction left unmatched.

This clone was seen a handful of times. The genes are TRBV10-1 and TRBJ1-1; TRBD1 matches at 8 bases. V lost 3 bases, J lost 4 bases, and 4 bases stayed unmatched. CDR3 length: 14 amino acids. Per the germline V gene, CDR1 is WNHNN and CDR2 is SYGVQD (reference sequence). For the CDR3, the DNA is TGCGCCAGCAGTGAAGACAGGGGTTTCACTGAAGCTTTCTTT. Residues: CASSEDRGFTEAFF.

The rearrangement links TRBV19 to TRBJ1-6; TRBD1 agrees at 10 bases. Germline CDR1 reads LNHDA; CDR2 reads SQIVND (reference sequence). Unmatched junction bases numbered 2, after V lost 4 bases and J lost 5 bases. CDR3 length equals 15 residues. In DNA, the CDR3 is TGTGCCAGTAGTAGACAGGGGGCCGATAATTCACCCCTCCACTTT. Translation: CASSRQGADNSPLHF.

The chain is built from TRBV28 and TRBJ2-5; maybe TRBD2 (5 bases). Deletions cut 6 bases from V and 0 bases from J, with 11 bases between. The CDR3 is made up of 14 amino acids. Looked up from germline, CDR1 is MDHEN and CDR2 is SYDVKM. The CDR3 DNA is TGTGCCAGCAGCGGAGTCGGGGACCAAGAGACCCAGTACTTC. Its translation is CASSGVGDQETQYF.

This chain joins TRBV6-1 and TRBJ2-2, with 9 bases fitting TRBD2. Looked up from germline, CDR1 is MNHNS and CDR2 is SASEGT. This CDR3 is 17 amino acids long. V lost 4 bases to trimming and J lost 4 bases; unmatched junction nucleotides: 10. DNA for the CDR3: TGTGCCAGCAGTGTTAGCGGGGGAGATCGTCGCACCGGGGAGCTGTTTTTT. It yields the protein CASSVSGGDRRTGELFF.